Listed below are T cell receptor beta chains from one sample, sequenced in a study of blood T cell repertoires in COVID-19. Sequencing used immunoSEQ multiplex PCR; TCRdb keeps in-frame clones, though not all of them. The data show approximately 90,000 clones, 65% to 90% seen once. The source material was peripheral blood. These receptors all come from a man aged 60 to 75 with acute or convalescent COVID-19. Each CDR3 is given with its conserved first and last residue. A D gene is named only where the DNA matches it firmly. Clone size appears in some rows only: once, few, many, or a class for an expanded clone.

abundance: NA
v_gene: TRBV18
j_gene: TRBJ1-3
d_gene: NA
CDR3aa: CASRNLQGNKGNTIYF
CDR3nt: TGTGCCAGCCGGAACCTCCAGGGGAACAAGGGAAACACCATATATTTT

abundance: NA
v_gene: TRBV3-1/TRBV3-2
j_gene: TRBJ1-1
d_gene: NA
CDR3aa: CASIGGAVTEAFF
CDR3nt: TGTGCCAGCATAGGGGGGGCGGTCACTGAAGCTTTCTTT

abundance: NA
v_gene: TRBV4-3
j_gene: TRBJ2-5
d_gene: TRBD1
CDR3aa: CASSQFDRGVGQETQYF
CDR3nt: TGCGCCAGCAGCCAGTTTGACAGGGGAGTTGGGCAAGAGACCCAGTACTTC

abundance: NA
v_gene: TRBV2
j_gene: TRBJ1-2
d_gene: NA
CDR3aa: CASRQDSGYTF
CDR3nt: TGTGCCAGCAGACAGGACAGTGGCTACACCTTC

abundance: NA
v_gene: TRBV5-5
j_gene: TRBJ2-1
d_gene: TRBD1
CDR3aa: CASRQGQGLSSYNEQFF
CDR3nt: TGTGCCAGCAGACAGGGACAGGGTCTAAGCTCCTACAATGAGCAGTTCTTC

abundance: NA
v_gene: TRBV7-9
j_gene: TRBJ1-3
d_gene: NA
CDR3aa: CASSLDTGYGNTIYF
CDR3nt: TGTGCCAGCAGCTTAGACACAGGGTATGGAAACACCATATATTTT

abundance: NA
v_gene: TRBV9
j_gene: TRBJ1-2
d_gene: NA
CDR3aa: CASSVVEGGGYTF
CDR3nt: TGTGCCAGCAGCGTAGTAGAGGGTGGCGGCTACACCTTC

abundance: NA
v_gene: TRBV5-4
j_gene: TRBJ2-7
d_gene: TRBD2
CDR3aa: CASSSGLAGAYEQYF
CDR3nt: TGTGCCAGCAGCTCGGGACTAGCGGGGGCCTACGAGCAGTACTTC

abundance: NA
v_gene: TRBV7-7
j_gene: TRBJ2-1
d_gene: NA
CDR3aa: CASSLAGSHNEQFF
CDR3nt: TGTGCTAGCAGCTTGGCGGGCAGTCACAATGAGCAGTTCTTC

abundance: NA
v_gene: TRBV11-2
j_gene: TRBJ2-7
d_gene: NA
CDR3aa: CASSLDMARPSGRDSYEQYF
CDR3nt: TGTGCCAGCAGCTTAGATATGGCACGGCCTTCGGGTAGAGATAGCTACGAGCAGTACTTC

abundance: once
v_gene: TRBV15
j_gene: TRBJ2-2
d_gene: NA
CDR3aa: CATSSGEFGTTAGELFF
CDR3nt: TGTGCCACCAGCAGTGGGGAATTCGGGACAACGGCCGGGGAGCTGTTTTTT

abundance: NA
v_gene: TRBV5-1
j_gene: TRBJ1-1
d_gene: NA
CDR3aa: CASSPRYREGTEAFF
CDR3nt: TGCGCCAGCAGCCCCAGATACAGGGAGGGGACTGAAGCTTTCTTT

abundance: few
v_gene: TRBV30
j_gene: TRBJ1-4
d_gene: NA
CDR3aa: CAWSGRGSDEKLFF
CDR3nt: TGTGCCTGGAGTGGCCGGGGGTCTGATGAAAAACTGTTTTTT

abundance: NA
v_gene: TRBV4-2
j_gene: TRBJ2-3
d_gene: NA
CDR3aa: CASSTYRDFGGDTQYF
CDR3nt: TGTGCCAGCAGCACGTACCGGGACTTCGGGGGAGATACGCAGTATTTT

abundance: NA
v_gene: TRBV6-2/TRBV6-3
j_gene: TRBJ2-6
d_gene: NA
CDR3aa: CASSYSIPRQAHYSGANVLTF
CDR3nt: TGTGCCAGCAGTTACTCGATTCCGAGACAGGCACATTACTCTGGGGCCAACGTCCTGACTTTC

abundance: NA
v_gene: TRBV2
j_gene: TRBJ2-7
d_gene: NA
CDR3aa: CASTEQTAQTGGEQYF
CDR3nt: TGTGCCAGCACCGAACAAACTGCACAAACGGGCGGGGAGCAGTACTTC

abundance: NA
v_gene: TRBV14
j_gene: TRBJ1-3
d_gene: NA
CDR3aa: CASSQPSGGNTIYF
CDR3nt: TGTGCCAGCAGCCAACCCTCGGGTGGAAACACCATATATTTT

abundance: NA
v_gene: TRBV6-6
j_gene: TRBJ2-5
d_gene: NA
CDR3aa: CASTSEETQYF
CDR3nt: TGTGCCAGCACTTCCGAGGAGACCCAGTACTTC

abundance: NA
v_gene: TRBV28
j_gene: TRBJ1-1
d_gene: TRBD1
CDR3aa: CASKGGTGNTEAFF
CDR3nt: TGTGCCAGCAAGGGCGGGACAGGGAACACTGAAGCTTTCTTT

abundance: NA
v_gene: TRBV5-1
j_gene: TRBJ2-7
d_gene: TRBD1
CDR3aa: CASSTGQPYEQYF
CDR3nt: TGCGCCAGCAGCACGGGACAGCCCTACGAGCAGTACTTC

abundance: NA
v_gene: TRBV11-2
j_gene: TRBJ2-7
d_gene: NA
CDR3aa: CASSLRYEQYF
CDR3nt: TGTGCCAGCAGCCTCCGCTACGAGCAGTACTTC

abundance: NA
v_gene: TRBV5-1
j_gene: TRBJ2-7
d_gene: TRBD2
CDR3aa: CASSAGTSGVYEQYF
CDR3nt: TGCGCCAGCAGCGCTGGGACTAGCGGGGTCTACGAGCAGTACTTC

abundance: NA
v_gene: TRBV9
j_gene: TRBJ2-5
d_gene: TRBD2
CDR3aa: CASSARYSGEETQYF
CDR3nt: TGTGCCAGCAGCGCCAGGTATAGCGGGGAAGAGACCCAGTACTTC

abundance: NA
v_gene: TRBV4-3
j_gene: TRBJ1-2
d_gene: NA
CDR3aa: CASSQEIGSPVRYTF
CDR3nt: TGCGCCAGCAGCCAAGAAATCGGGAGCCCCGTCCGCTACACCTTC

abundance: NA
v_gene: TRBV6-2/TRBV6-3
j_gene: TRBJ1-2
d_gene: NA
CDR3aa: CASSNEHNYGYTF
CDR3nt: TGTGCCAGCAGTAACGAGCATAACTATGGCTACACCTTC

abundance: NA
v_gene: TRBV5-1
j_gene: TRBJ2-3
d_gene: TRBD2
CDR3aa: CASSTRTSGGGTDTQYF
CDR3nt: TGCGCCAGCAGCACACGGACTAGCGGGGGGGGCACAGATACGCAGTATTTT

abundance: NA
v_gene: TRBV29-1
j_gene: TRBJ1-3
d_gene: TRBD1
CDR3aa: CSVQGDRGLRGNTIYF
CDR3nt: TGCAGCGTTCAAGGGGACAGGGGGTTGCGTGGAAACACCATATATTTT

abundance: NA
v_gene: TRBV29-1
j_gene: TRBJ1-2
d_gene: NA
CDR3aa: CSTSPQGNYGYTF
CDR3nt: TGCAGCACATCCCCCCAGGGGAACTATGGCTACACCTTC

abundance: NA
v_gene: TRBV6-4
j_gene: TRBJ1-2
d_gene: TRBD1
CDR3aa: CAIHYRGSPNGYTF
CDR3nt: TGTGCCATCCACTACAGGGGATCCCCAAATGGCTACACCTTC

abundance: NA
v_gene: TRBV4-3
j_gene: TRBJ2-3
d_gene: NA
CDR3aa: CASSQDLAPLTDTQYF
CDR3nt: TGCGCCAGCAGCCAAGACCTAGCGCCATTGACAGATACGCAGTATTTT

abundance: NA
v_gene: TRBV6-2/TRBV6-3
j_gene: TRBJ2-7
d_gene: TRBD1
CDR3aa: CASSPEGQGYEQYF
CDR3nt: TGTGCCAGCAGTCCCGAGGGACAGGGTTACGAGCAGTACTTC

abundance: NA
v_gene: TRBV19
j_gene: TRBJ2-2
d_gene: NA
CDR3aa: CASSMHLRRPGAGELFF
CDR3nt: TGTGCCAGTAGTATGCACCTTCGACGTCCCGGGGCCGGGGAGCTGTTTTTT

abundance: NA
v_gene: TRBV5-1
j_gene: TRBJ2-2
d_gene: TRBD1
CDR3aa: CASSLTRQGPRAELFF
CDR3nt: TGCGCCAGCAGCTTAACACGACAGGGTCCCCGGGCGGAGCTGTTTTTT

abundance: NA
v_gene: TRBV2
j_gene: TRBJ1-6
d_gene: NA
CDR3aa: CASSGLFDTVRSPLHF
CDR3nt: TGTGCCAGCAGTGGCCTTTTTGACACGGTCCGGTCACCCCTCCACTTT

abundance: NA
v_gene: TRBV3-1/TRBV3-2
j_gene: TRBJ2-5
d_gene: TRBD1
CDR3aa: CASSQDLLGQSQETQYF
CDR3nt: TGTGCCAGCAGCCAAGATCTTTTGGGACAGAGCCAAGAGACCCAGTACTTC

abundance: NA
v_gene: TRBV7-9
j_gene: TRBJ1-1
d_gene: NA
CDR3aa: CASSWTDEAFF
CDR3nt: TGTGCCAGCAGCTGGACAGATGAAGCTTTCTTT

abundance: NA
v_gene: TRBV18
j_gene: TRBJ2-1
d_gene: NA
CDR3aa: CASSPRPMSYNEQFF
CDR3nt: TGTGCCAGCTCACCACGGCCGATGTCCTACAATGAGCAGTTCTTC

abundance: NA
v_gene: TRBV5-1
j_gene: TRBJ1-2
d_gene: NA
CDR3aa: CASSLTGNNYGYTF
CDR3nt: TGCGCCAGCAGCTTAACAGGGAACAACTATGGCTACACCTTC

abundance: NA
v_gene: TRBV5-4
j_gene: TRBJ2-2
d_gene: NA
CDR3aa: CASSLLSGITGELFF
CDR3nt: TGTGCCAGCAGCTTATTATCGGGGATCACCGGGGAGCTGTTTTTT

abundance: NA
v_gene: TRBV9
j_gene: TRBJ2-3
d_gene: NA
CDR3aa: CASSAAAADTQYF
CDR3nt: TGTGCCAGCAGCGCGGCAGCGGCAGATACGCAGTATTTT

abundance: NA
v_gene: TRBV7-2
j_gene: TRBJ2-7
d_gene: TRBD2
CDR3aa: CASSFASGSSYEQYF
CDR3nt: TGTGCCAGCAGCTTTGCTAGCGGGAGCTCCTACGAGCAGTACTTC

abundance: NA
v_gene: TRBV19
j_gene: TRBJ2-3
d_gene: TRBD2
CDR3aa: CATTPRLAGAGTDTQYF
CDR3nt: TGTGCCACCACCCCCCGACTAGCGGGAGCTGGCACAGATACGCAGTATTTT

abundance: NA
v_gene: TRBV15
j_gene: TRBJ2-5
d_gene: TRBD1
CDR3aa: CATSPSTGAQETQYF
CDR3nt: TGTGCCACCAGCCCTTCGACAGGGGCCCAAGAGACCCAGTACTTC

abundance: NA
v_gene: TRBV6-6
j_gene: TRBJ1-2
d_gene: TRBD1
CDR3aa: CASSYRQGANYGYTF
CDR3nt: TGTGCCAGCAGTTACCGACAGGGGGCCAACTATGGCTACACCTTC

abundance: NA
v_gene: TRBV2
j_gene: TRBJ2-7
d_gene: TRBD2
CDR3aa: CASRARTSGGHQYF
CDR3nt: TGTGCCAGCAGGGCCAGGACTAGCGGGGGGCATCAGTACTTC

abundance: NA
v_gene: TRBV5-1
j_gene: TRBJ2-7
d_gene: TRBD2
CDR3aa: CASSAGGSGYEQYF
CDR3nt: TGCGCCAGCAGTGCGGGGGGGAGTGGCTACGAGCAGTACTTC

abundance: NA
v_gene: TRBV5-4
j_gene: TRBJ2-7
d_gene: NA
CDR3aa: CASSHESGHEQYF
CDR3nt: TGTGCCAGCAGCCACGAAAGCGGGCACGAGCAGTACTTC

abundance: few
v_gene: TRBV2
j_gene: TRBJ2-3
d_gene: TRBD2
CDR3aa: CASSGGRAETDTQYF
CDR3nt: TGTGCCAGCAGTGGCGGGAGGGCCGAGACAGATACGCAGTATTTT

abundance: few
v_gene: TRBV19
j_gene: TRBJ1-1
d_gene: NA
CDR3aa: CASSIERGSHTEAFF
CDR3nt: TGTGCCAGTAGTATAGAGCGGGGGAGTCACACTGAAGCTTTCTTT

abundance: NA
v_gene: TRBV5-5
j_gene: TRBJ2-3
d_gene: NA
CDR3aa: CASSAGSTDTQYF
CDR3nt: TGTGCCAGCAGCGCAGGGAGCACAGATACGCAGTATTTT

abundance: NA
v_gene: TRBV7-6
j_gene: TRBJ2-1
d_gene: NA
CDR3aa: CASSLTEQFYNEQFF
CDR3nt: TGTGCCAGCAGTCTCACGGAGCAATTCTACAATGAGCAGTTCTTC

abundance: NA
v_gene: TRBV7-2
j_gene: TRBJ1-5
d_gene: TRBD1
CDR3aa: CASSRTGGVSNQPQHF
CDR3nt: TGTGCCAGCAGCCGGACAGGGGGCGTTAGCAATCAGCCCCAGCATTTT

abundance: NA
v_gene: TRBV16
j_gene: TRBJ1-1
d_gene: TRBD1
CDR3aa: CASSQRTGTFF
CDR3nt: TGTGCCAGCAGCCAGAGGACAGGGACTTTCTTT

abundance: NA
v_gene: TRBV25-1
j_gene: TRBJ1-2
d_gene: NA
CDR3aa: CASSGRANYGYTF
CDR3nt: TGTGCCAGCAGTGGGAGAGCTAACTATGGCTACACCTTC

abundance: NA
v_gene: TRBV6-5
j_gene: TRBJ2-2
d_gene: NA
CDR3aa: CASQRGGTGELFF
CDR3nt: TGTGCCAGCCAAAGGGGGGGGACCGGGGAGCTGTTTTTT

abundance: NA
v_gene: TRBV19
j_gene: TRBJ1-4
d_gene: NA
CDR3aa: CASSRIRGGSEKLFF
CDR3nt: TGTGCCAGTAGCCGCATACGAGGAGGTTCTGAAAAACTGTTTTTT

abundance: NA
v_gene: TRBV20-1
j_gene: TRBJ2-3
d_gene: NA
CDR3aa: CSALNTDTQYF
CDR3nt: TGCAGTGCCCTAAACACAGATACGCAGTATTTT

abundance: NA
v_gene: TRBV29-1
j_gene: TRBJ2-6
d_gene: NA
CDR3aa: CSVDDGTGANVLTF
CDR3nt: TGCAGCGTTGACGACGGGACTGGGGCCAACGTCCTGACTTTC

abundance: once
v_gene: TRBV5-1
j_gene: TRBJ2-3
d_gene: TRBD2
CDR3aa: CASSSGLAGGTTSTDTQYF
CDR3nt: TGCGCCAGCAGCTCGGGACTAGCGGGGGGAACGACTAGCACAGATACGCAGTATTTT

abundance: NA
v_gene: TRBV30
j_gene: TRBJ2-7
d_gene: NA
CDR3aa: CAWTAGQPSYEQYF
CDR3nt: TGTGCCTGGACAGCTGGACAGCCCTCCTACGAGCAGTACTTC